This passage covers 14 T cell receptor beta chains from one sample sequenced in a study of cytomegalovirus exposure and HLA in healthy donors. PCR primers comprised 60 Vbeta and 13 Jbeta primers. Using immunoSEQ multiplex PCR, the repertoire was profiled, and TCRdb retains in-frame clones only, with some absent. The data show 80,000 to 95,000 clones, with more than 75% seen just once and roughly 15% held by the top ten. Sample: PBMCs. The receptors stem from a woman aged 40 to 50 in good health and CMV-seropositive.

V and J are TRBV30 and TRBJ1-5, with D unresolved. This CDR3 has 13 amino acids. The V end lost 2 bases, the J end lost 0 bases, and 5 bases lay between the germline ends. Germline CDR1 is GTSNPN and CDR2 is SVGIG (reference sequence). The CDR3 DNA follows: TGTGCCTGGAGTCCGTATAGCAATCAGCCCCAGCATTTT. Protein product: CAWSPYSNQPQHF. The variable domain in full, completed from reference TRBV30 and TRBJ1-5, reads SQTIHQWPATLVQPVGSPLSLECTVEGTSNPNLYWYRQAAGRGLQLLFYSVGIGQISSEVPQNLSASRPQDRQFILSSKKLLLSDSGFYLCAWSPYSNQPQHFGDGTRLSIL.

The rearrangement links TRBV7-2 to TRBJ1-2, with D perhaps matching TRBD1 (6 bases). The CDR3 loop spans 12 amino acids. CDR1 and CDR2 from the germline V gene are SGHTA and FQGNSA. Trimming shortened V by 1 base and J by 7 bases, and 7 bases separated the two germline ends. This CDR3 is CASSLDRVGYTF. Here the CDR3 DNA reads TGTGCCAGCAGCTTAGACAGGGTTGGCTACACCTTC.

The chain carries TRBV7-9 and TRBJ1-4, with TRBD1 matching 9 bases. CDR1 is SEHNR, CDR2 FQNEAQ, per germline (reference sequence). There are 16 residues in the CDR3. The junction had 8 bases not matched to a gene; V was cut back by 4 bases and J by 5 bases. In DNA, the CDR3 is TGTGCCAGCAGCTCGAACAGGGGGCAAAGCAATGAAAAACTGTTTTTT. Its translation is CASSSNRGQSNEKLFF.

V is TRBV11-1 and J is TRBJ2-7; TRBD2 aligns across 10 bases. Germline lookup yields CDR1 SGHAT and CDR2 FQDESV (reference sequence). The V and J ends lost 2 bases and 6 bases, in that order; junction bases with no gene match: 7. This CDR3 comprises 15 residues. The CDR3 DNA reads as TGTGCCAGCAGCTTATCTAGCGGGAGCATCTTCGAGCAGTACTTC. It translates to CASSLSSGSIFEQYF.

The chain links TRBV11-2 to TRBJ2-7; perhaps TRBD2 as D (5 bases). Germline CDR1 reads SGHAT; CDR2 reads FQNNGV. This CDR3 contains 10 residues. The V end lost 5 bases, the J end lost 6 bases, and 5 bases lay between the germline ends. The CDR3 here is CASSAGEQYF. Written as DNA, the CDR3 is TGTGCCAGCAGCGCGGGCGAGCAGTACTTC.

The gene calls are TRBV5-1 and TRBJ2-1; perhaps TRBD2 as D (6 bases). Trimming pared 6 bases from V and 8 bases from J, leaving 21 bases between. Germline V gene sequence: CDR1 SGHRS, CDR2 YFSETQ. This CDR3 region has 15 residues. The CDR3 is CASIKGQFGGDEQFF. The CDR3 nucleotides read TGCGCCAGCATAAAGGGCCAATTCGGAGGGGATGAGCAGTTCTTC.

The gene calls are TRBV6-5 and TRBJ2-1; 9 positions match TRBD2. Germline lookup yields CDR1 MNHEY and CDR2 SVGAGI. The V and J ends lost 2 bases and 3 bases, in that order; junction bases with no gene match: 2. The CDR3 is made up of 15 amino acids. The CDR3 reads CASSYASGIYNEQFF. Here the CDR3 DNA reads TGTGCCAGCAGTTACGCTAGCGGGATCTACAATGAGCAGTTCTTC.

The count of this clone is one. This chain joins TRBV7-6 and TRBJ2-1, with D unresolved. This CDR3 has 14 amino acids. The V gene's germline CDR1 is SGHVS and CDR2 FNYEAQ. Trimming pared 6 bases from V and 10 bases from J, leaving 19 bases between. DNA for the CDR3: TGTGCCAGCAGTTCGCCGCTGCGCCGGGTGGAGCAGTTCTTC. Protein product: CASSSPLRRVEQFF. The full variable domain, completed using reference TRBV7-6 and TRBJ2-1, is GAGVSQSPRYKVTKRGQDVALRCDPISGHVSLYWYRQALGQGPEFLTYFNYEAQQDKSGLPNDRFSAERPEGSISTLTIQRTEQRDSAMYRCASSSPLRRVEQFFGPGTRLTVL.

The chain has TRBV18 and TRBJ1-1; 10 bases fit TRBD1. The V gene end was trimmed by 2 bases and the J gene end by 5 bases; junction bases not matched to a gene: 11. Germline V CDR1 and CDR2: KGHSH, LQKENI. The CDR3 is made up of 17 amino acids. The CDR3 nucleotides are TGTGCCAGCTCACCAAGCGGGGACAGGGGAATGAGGACTGAAGCTTTCTTT. As protein: CASSPSGDRGMRTEAFF.

The V gene is TRBV12-5, the J gene TRBJ1-5, with 10 nucleotides matching TRBD1. This CDR3 has 20 residues. CDR1 is LGHNT and CDR2 is FRNRAP in the germline V gene. V shed 6 bases, J shed 0 bases, and the junction held 17 bases outside the gene matches. The CDR3 coding sequence is TGTGCTAGTGGACTTTCCGGGACAGGGGAACTGTTCAATAGCAATCAGCCCCAGCATTTT. Amino acid sequence: CASGLSGTGELFNSNQPQHF.

The chain joins TRBV30 to TRBJ2-3, with D possibly matching TRBD2 (6 bases). The CDR3 covers 14 residues. Germline CDR1 GTSNPN, CDR2 SVGIG (reference sequence). V lost 2 bases and J lost 10, with 19 bases in between. CDR3 nucleotides: TGTGCCTGGAGTATTGCGGGCGGGGCCTCGGCGCAGTATTTT. Translated: CAWSIAGGASAQYF.

This chain connects TRBV7-3 to TRBJ1-1; D gene ambiguous. Per the germline V gene, CDR1 is SGHTA and CDR2 is FQGTGA. V lost 3 bases and J 2 bases, leaving 7 bases between the germline ends. This CDR3 comprises 13 residues. The CDR3 reads CASSLSKNTEAFF. CDR3 nucleotide sequence: TGTGCCAGCAGCTTGTCCAAAAACACTGAAGCTTTCTTT.

The CDR3 DNA is TGTGCCAGCTCACCATCGATAGCGGGAGCTGCCTACGAGCAGTACTTC. Residues: CASSPSIAGAAYEQYF. The chain has TRBV18 and TRBJ2-7, with TRBD2 matching over 9 bases. Per the germline V gene, CDR1 is KGHSH and CDR2 is LQKENI. The CDR3 runs to 16 residues. The J segment lost 2 bases and the V segment lost 2 bases, leaving 7 bases of the junction unmatched.

The CDR3 is CAWSVHWLGHNEQFF. CDR3 in DNA: TGTGCCTGGAGTGTACATTGGTTGGGGCACAATGAGCAGTTCTTC. The V call is TRBV30, the J call TRBJ2-1, with D possibly matching TRBD1 (5 bases). The CDR3 extends over 15 amino acids. Germline loops: CDR1 GTSNPN, CDR2 SVGIG (reference sequence). Trimming shortened V by 0 bases and J by 5 bases, and 14 bases separated the two germline ends.